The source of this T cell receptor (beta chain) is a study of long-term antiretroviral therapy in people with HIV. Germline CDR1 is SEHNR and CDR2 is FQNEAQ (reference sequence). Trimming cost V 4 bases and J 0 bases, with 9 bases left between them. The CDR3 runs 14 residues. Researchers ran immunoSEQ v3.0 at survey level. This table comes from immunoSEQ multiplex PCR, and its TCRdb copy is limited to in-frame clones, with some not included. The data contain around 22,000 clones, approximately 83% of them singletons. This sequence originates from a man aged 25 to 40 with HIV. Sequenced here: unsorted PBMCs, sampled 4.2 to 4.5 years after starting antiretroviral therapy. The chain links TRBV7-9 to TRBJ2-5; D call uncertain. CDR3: CASSSYIDQETQYF. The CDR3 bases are TGTGCCAGCAGCTCCTACATAGACCAAGAGACCCAGTACTTC.